These T cell receptor beta chains were read from a single sample in a study of blood T cell repertoires in COVID-19. Produced via immunoSEQ multiplex PCR; TCRdb's table is partial and in-frame only. The sample lists about 170,000 clones; around 86% were seen once. Material for sequencing was peripheral blood. Receptors originate from a man in his 70s with acute or convalescent COVID-19. The CDR3 runs from the conserved cysteine through the conserved F or W. A D gene is named only where the DNA matches it firmly. Some rows have no size entry. The others give once, few or many, or a class for an expanded clone.

>.|TRBV18|TRBJ2-7|.
TGTGCCAGCTCCCCCCCCGGAGGTGGCTACGAGCAGTACTTC
CASSPPGGGYEQYF
>.|TRBV6-4|TRBJ2-1|.
TGTGCCAGCAGTGAATACAGCTCCTACAATGAGCAGTTCTTC
CASSEYSSYNEQFF
>TRBD2|TRBV12-5|TRBJ2-1|.
TGTGCTAGTGGACGAGCGGGAGTCAATGAGCAGTTCTTC
CASGRAGVNEQFF
>TRBD1|TRBV5-6|TRBJ2-3|.
TGTGCCAGCAGCTGGACAGGGAACACAGATACGCAGTATTTT
CASSWTGNTDTQYF
>.|TRBV7-9|TRBJ1-2|.
TGTGCCAGCAGCCCCGTCGGCTACACCTTC
CASSPVGYTF
>.|TRBV18|TRBJ1-5|.
TGTGCCAGCTCACCATCAGGGATCACCCCCTATAGCAATCAGCCCCAGCATTTT
CASSPSGITPYSNQPQHF
>TRBD2|TRBV28|TRBJ2-5|.
TGTGCCTCGGGACTAGCGGGAAGAGAGACCCAGTACTTC
CASGLAGRETQYF
>TRBD1|TRBV29-1|TRBJ1-2|.
TGCAGCGCTACTCCGGGACAGGGGAGAGGCTACACCTTC
CSATPGQGRGYTF
>.|TRBV30|TRBJ1-1|.
TGTGCCTGGAGCCCCGGGCGGGGTACTGAAGCTTTCTTT
CAWSPGRGTEAFF
>.|TRBV18|TRBJ2-5|.
TGTGCCAGCTCACCAACAGGGTCAGAGACCCAGTACTTC
CASSPTGSETQYF
>.|TRBV2|TRBJ2-1|.
TGTGCCAGCAGTAATGGCCTAGGCTACAATGAGCAGTTCTTC
CASSNGLGYNEQFF
>.|TRBV19|TRBJ1-4|.
TGTGCCAGTAGCGGCCTAGGTGAACCAACTAGGGAAAAACTGTTTTTT
CASSGLGEPTREKLFF
>.|TRBV19|TRBJ1-2|.
TGTGCCAGTAGTATGGTTCCAGCGGTGAGGAACTATGGCTACACCTTC
CASSMVPAVRNYGYTF
>.|TRBV5-6|TRBJ1-6|.
TGTGCCAGCAGCTTGAGCAGGGCCTATTCACCCCTCCACTTT
CASSLSRAYSPLHF
>.|TRBV28|TRBJ1-2|.
TGTGCCAGCAGTTTGCGGAACTATGGCTACACCTTC
CASSLRNYGYTF
>TRBD1|TRBV7-2|TRBJ2-5|.
TGTGCCAGCAGCCCCTCCGGGACAGGGGCAGAGACCCAGTACTTC
CASSPSGTGAETQYF
>TRBD1|TRBV4-2|TRBJ1-5|few
TGTGCCAGCAGCCAAGGCGGGACAGGGAATCAGCCCCAGCATTTT
CASSQGGTGNQPQHF
>TRBD2|TRBV19|TRBJ2-5|.
TGTGCCAGTAGTATAGGACTAGCCCCAGAGACCCAGTACTTC
CASSIGLAPETQYF
>.|TRBV4-1|TRBJ1-4|.
TGCGCCAGCAGCCAAGAGGGGGGTCCGGGGGAAAAACTGTTTTTT
CASSQEGGPGEKLFF
>.|TRBV5-1|TRBJ1-1|.
TGCGCCAGCAGCTCTAGACTAAGCGGGGCGACGGCTGAAGCTTTCTTT
CASSSRLSGATAEAFF
>.|TRBV9|TRBJ2-7|.
TGTGCCAGCAGCGTAGAGGATAGCGGCTACGAGCAGTACTTC
CASSVEDSGYEQYF
>TRBD1|TRBV2|TRBJ1-6|.
TGTGCCAGCAGTGGAGGGACAGTCAGTTCACCCCTCCACTTT
CASSGGTVSSPLHF
>.|TRBV7-9|TRBJ2-1|.
TGTGCCAGCTTAGTTAGCGTGAGCTCCTACAATGAGCAGTTCTTC
CASLVSVSSYNEQFF
>.|TRBV3-1/TRBV3-2|TRBJ1-3|.
TGTGCCAGCAGCCAAGATCCTGGGACTCCCGGAAACACCATATATTTT
CASSQDPGTPGNTIYF
>.|TRBV7-2|TRBJ1-1|.
TGTGCCAGCATCCTTCAGCGGAACACTGAAGCTTTCTTT
CASILQRNTEAFF
>TRBD1|TRBV27|TRBJ1-2|.
TGTGCCAGCAGTTTGACAGGGCGCTATGGCTACACCTTC
CASSLTGRYGYTF
>.|TRBV5-1|TRBJ1-6|.
TGCGCCAGCAGCCCCCTTTTCACCTTGCCAGGTTCACCCCTCCACTTT
CASSPLFTLPGSPLHF